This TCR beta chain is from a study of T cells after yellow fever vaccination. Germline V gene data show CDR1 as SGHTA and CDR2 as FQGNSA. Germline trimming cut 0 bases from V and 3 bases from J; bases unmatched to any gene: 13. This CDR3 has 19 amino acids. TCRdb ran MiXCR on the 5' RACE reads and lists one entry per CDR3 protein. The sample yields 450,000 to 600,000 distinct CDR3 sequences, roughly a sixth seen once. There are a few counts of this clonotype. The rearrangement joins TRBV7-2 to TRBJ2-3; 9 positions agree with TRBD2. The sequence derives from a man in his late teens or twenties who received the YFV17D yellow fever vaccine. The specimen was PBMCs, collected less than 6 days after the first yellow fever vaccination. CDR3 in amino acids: CASSLAFQAGGLETDTQYF. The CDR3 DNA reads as TGTGCCAGCAGCTTAGCGTTTCAAGCGGGGGGACTGGAAACAGATACGCAGTATTTT.